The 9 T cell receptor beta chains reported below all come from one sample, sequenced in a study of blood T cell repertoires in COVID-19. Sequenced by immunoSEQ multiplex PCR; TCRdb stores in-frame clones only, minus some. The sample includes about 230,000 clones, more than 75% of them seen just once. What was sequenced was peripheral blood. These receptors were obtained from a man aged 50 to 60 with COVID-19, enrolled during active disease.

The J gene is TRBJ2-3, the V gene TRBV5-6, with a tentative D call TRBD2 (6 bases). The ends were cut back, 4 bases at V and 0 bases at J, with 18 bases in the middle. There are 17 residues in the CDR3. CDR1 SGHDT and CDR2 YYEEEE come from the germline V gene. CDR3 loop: CASSLGGSGVSTDTQYF. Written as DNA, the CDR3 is TGTGCCAGCAGCCTAGGTGGGTCGGGAGTAAGCACAGATACGCAGTATTTT. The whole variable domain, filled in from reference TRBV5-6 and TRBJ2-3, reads DAGVTQSPTHLIKTRGQQVTLRCSPKSGHDTVSWYQQALGQGPQFIFQYYEEEERQRGNFPDRFSGHQFPNYSSELNVNALLLGDSALYLCASSLGGSGVSTDTQYFGPGTRLTVL.

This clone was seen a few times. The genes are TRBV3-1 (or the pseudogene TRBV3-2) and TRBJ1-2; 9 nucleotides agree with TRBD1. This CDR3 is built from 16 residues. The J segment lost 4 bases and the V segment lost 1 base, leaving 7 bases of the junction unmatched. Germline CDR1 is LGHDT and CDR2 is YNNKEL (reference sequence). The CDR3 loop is CASSQGGTGRFYGYTF. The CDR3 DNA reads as TGTGCCAGCAGCCAAGGAGGGACAGGGCGCTTCTATGGCTACACCTTC.

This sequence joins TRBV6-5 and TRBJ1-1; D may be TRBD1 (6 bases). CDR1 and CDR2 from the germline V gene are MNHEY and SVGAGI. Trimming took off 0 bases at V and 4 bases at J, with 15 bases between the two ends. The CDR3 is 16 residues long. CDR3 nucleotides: TGTGCCAGCAGTTACTCCACGCAGGGGACGGGCACTGAAGCTTTCTTT. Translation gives CASSYSTQGTGTEAFF.

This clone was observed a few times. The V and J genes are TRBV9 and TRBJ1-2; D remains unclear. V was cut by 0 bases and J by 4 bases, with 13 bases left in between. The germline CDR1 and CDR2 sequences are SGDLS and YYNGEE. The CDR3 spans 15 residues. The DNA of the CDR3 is TGTGCCAGCAGCGTAGGAGCCCCGCCCGGCTATGGCTACACCTTC. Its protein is CASSVGAPPGYGYTF.

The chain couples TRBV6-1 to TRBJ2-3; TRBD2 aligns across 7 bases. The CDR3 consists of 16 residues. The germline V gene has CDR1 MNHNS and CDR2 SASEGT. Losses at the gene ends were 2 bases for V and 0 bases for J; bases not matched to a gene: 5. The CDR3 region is CASSEQGGSSTDTQYF. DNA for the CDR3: TGTGCCAGCAGTGAACAGGGAGGGTCTAGCACAGATACGCAGTATTTT.

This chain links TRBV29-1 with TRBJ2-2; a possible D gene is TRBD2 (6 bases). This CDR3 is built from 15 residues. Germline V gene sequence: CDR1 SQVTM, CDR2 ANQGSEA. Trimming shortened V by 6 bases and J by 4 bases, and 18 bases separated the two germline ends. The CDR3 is CSVGRGTGGTGELFF. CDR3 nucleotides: TGCAGCGTCGGCCGAGGGACTGGTGGCACCGGGGAGCTGTTTTTT.

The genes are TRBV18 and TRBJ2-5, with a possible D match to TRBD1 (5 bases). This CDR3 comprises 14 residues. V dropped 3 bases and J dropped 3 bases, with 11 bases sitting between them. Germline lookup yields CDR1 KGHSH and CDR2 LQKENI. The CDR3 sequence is CASSPWKTEETQYF. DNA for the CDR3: TGTGCCAGCTCACCTTGGAAGACAGAAGAGACCCAGTACTTC.

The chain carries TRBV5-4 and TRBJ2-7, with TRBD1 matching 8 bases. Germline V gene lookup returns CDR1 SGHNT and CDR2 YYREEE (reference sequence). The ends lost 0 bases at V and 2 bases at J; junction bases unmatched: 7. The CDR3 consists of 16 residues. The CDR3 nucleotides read TGTGCCAGCAGCTTGGGTCTGGGACAGGCGGCCTACGAGCAGTACTTC. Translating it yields CASSLGLGQAAYEQYF. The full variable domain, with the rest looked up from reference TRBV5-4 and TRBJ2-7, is ETGVTQSPTHLIKTRGQQVTLRCSSQSGHNTVSWYQQALGQGPQFIFQYYREEENGRGNFPPRFSGLQFPNYSSELNVNALELDDSALYLCASSLGLGQAAYEQYFGPGTRLTVT.

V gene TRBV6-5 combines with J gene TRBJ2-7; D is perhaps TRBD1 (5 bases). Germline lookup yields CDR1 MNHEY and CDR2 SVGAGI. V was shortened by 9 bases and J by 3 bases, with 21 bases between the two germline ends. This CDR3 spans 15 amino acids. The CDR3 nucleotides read TGTGCCAGTAGAGATACCGGAACAGGTAACTACGAGCAGTACTTC. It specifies CASRDTGTGNYEQYF.